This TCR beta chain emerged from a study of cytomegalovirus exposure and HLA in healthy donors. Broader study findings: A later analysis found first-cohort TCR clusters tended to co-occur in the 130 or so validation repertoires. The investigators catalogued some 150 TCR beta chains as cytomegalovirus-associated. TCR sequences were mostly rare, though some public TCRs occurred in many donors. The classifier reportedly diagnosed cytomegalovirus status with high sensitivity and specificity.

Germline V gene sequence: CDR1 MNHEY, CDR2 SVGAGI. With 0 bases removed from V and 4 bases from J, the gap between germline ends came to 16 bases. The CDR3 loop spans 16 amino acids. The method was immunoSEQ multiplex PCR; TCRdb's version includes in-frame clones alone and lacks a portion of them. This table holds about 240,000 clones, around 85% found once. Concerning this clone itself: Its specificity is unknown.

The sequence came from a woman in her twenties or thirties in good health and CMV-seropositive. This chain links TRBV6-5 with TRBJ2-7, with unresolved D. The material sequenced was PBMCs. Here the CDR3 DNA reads TGTGCCAGCAGTTACTCGCTGGTTGGAGTGCCGTACGAGCAGTACTTC. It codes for CASSYSLVGVPYEQYF.